Listed below are T cell receptor beta chains from one sample, sequenced in a study of T cells after yellow fever vaccination. MiXCR was run by TCRdb on the 5' RACE reads, yielding one entry per CDR3 protein. The repertoire holds 300,000 to 450,000 distinct CDR3 sequences, with 6.2% as singletons. Sequenced material: PBMCs, taken 5 days after the yellow fever booster vaccination. Receptors originate from a man between 25 and 39 years old who received the YFV17D yellow fever vaccine. CDR3s include the opening cysteine and the closing phenylalanine or tryptophan. A D gene is named only where the DNA matches it firmly. Not every row has a clone size; where given, it reads once, few, many or a size class.

d_call: NA; clone_size: NA; j_call: TRBJ2-5; v_call: TRBV5-1; cdr3_nt: TGCGCCAGCAGGGGCCTCGGGCCCGATGGATCCCAGTACTTC; cdr3_aa: CASRGLGPDGSQYF
d_call: NA; clone_size: NA; j_call: TRBJ2-6; v_call: TRBV30; cdr3_nt: TGTGCCTGGGCTGGAGGGGCCAACGTCCTGACTTTC; cdr3_aa: CAWAGGANVLTF
d_call: NA; clone_size: few; j_call: TRBJ2-1; v_call: TRBV7-5; cdr3_nt: NA; cdr3_aa: CISVPEAPLWKFF
d_call: NA; clone_size: many; j_call: TRBJ2-2; v_call: TRBV6-2/TRBV6-3; cdr3_nt: TGTGCCAGCGGCCTAGCGAACACCGGGGAGCTGTTTTTT; cdr3_aa: CASGLANTGELFF
d_call: NA; clone_size: few; j_call: TRBJ2-3; v_call: TRBV12-3/TRBV12-4; cdr3_nt: TGTGCCAGCAGTTTGTCCAGAGGCACGCAGTATTTT; cdr3_aa: CASSLSRGTQYF
d_call: NA; clone_size: few; j_call: TRBJ2-3; v_call: TRBV11-2; cdr3_nt: TGTGCCAGCAGCTTAGATGAACGGGCTACGTATACGCAGTATTTT; cdr3_aa: CASSLDERATYTQYF
d_call: NA; clone_size: NA; j_call: TRBJ2-1; v_call: TRBV7-3; cdr3_nt: TGTGCCAGCAGCCGTGTGGCCAATGAGCAGTTCTTC; cdr3_aa: CASSRVANEQFF
d_call: TRBD1; clone_size: many; j_call: TRBJ2-7; v_call: TRBV29-1; cdr3_nt: TGCAGCGTCTCCGGGACAGGGACATACGAGCAGTACTTC; cdr3_aa: CSVSGTGTYEQYF
d_call: NA; clone_size: NA; j_call: TRBJ2-7; v_call: TRBV18; cdr3_nt: TGTGCCAGCTCACCCCGCAGGGGTCCCTACGAGCAGTACTTC; cdr3_aa: CASSPRRGPYEQYF
d_call: TRBD2; clone_size: NA; j_call: TRBJ2-7; v_call: TRBV20-1; cdr3_nt: TGCTGTGCTAGAGTCCCTAGCGGGAGCGGCGAGCAGTACTTC; cdr3_aa: CCARVPSGSGEQYF
d_call: NA; clone_size: many; j_call: TRBJ2-5; v_call: TRBV12-3/TRBV12-4; cdr3_nt: TGTGCCAGCAGCTCTCGAGCCAGACGGCAGTACTTC; cdr3_aa: CASSSRARRQYF
d_call: NA; clone_size: many; j_call: TRBJ2-1; v_call: TRBV21-1; cdr3_nt: TGTGCCAGCAGCGGACTAGCGGGAGATCACCCCTACAATGAGCAGTTCTTC; cdr3_aa: CASSGLAGDHPYNEQFF
d_call: NA; clone_size: many; j_call: TRBJ2-1; v_call: TRBV7-9; cdr3_nt: TGTGCCAGCAGCCCCGGGACAGCGGGGAGGAATGAGCAGTTCTTC; cdr3_aa: CASSPGTAGRNEQFF
d_call: NA; clone_size: many; j_call: TRBJ2-7; v_call: TRBV19; cdr3_nt: TGTGCCAGTAGTATGGACTTCACCTACGAGCAGTACTTC; cdr3_aa: CASSMDFTYEQYF
d_call: NA; clone_size: NA; j_call: TRBJ1-2; v_call: TRBV6-2/TRBV6-3; cdr3_nt: TGTGCCAGCAGTTACTTTGCAGGCCCCTTGAGGGGCTACACCTTC; cdr3_aa: CASSYFAGPLRGYTF
d_call: NA; clone_size: many; j_call: TRBJ1-1; v_call: TRBV7-2; cdr3_nt: TGTGCCAGCAGCTTAATACTGAACACTGAAGCTTTCTTT; cdr3_aa: CASSLILNTEAFF
d_call: TRBD2; clone_size: few; j_call: TRBJ2-5; v_call: TRBV7-2; cdr3_nt: TGTGCCAGCAGCGTCGGGACTAGCGAGCAAGAGACCCAGTACTTC; cdr3_aa: CASSVGTSEQETQYF
d_call: NA; clone_size: NA; j_call: TRBJ2-7; v_call: TRBV7-2; cdr3_nt: TGTGCCAGCAGCCACGGCTTGGACGAGCAGTACTTC; cdr3_aa: CASSHGLDEQYF
d_call: NA; clone_size: few; j_call: TRBJ2-5; v_call: TRBV15; cdr3_nt: TGTGCCACCAGCAGAGATCGCGAGGGGACCCAGTACTTC; cdr3_aa: CATSRDREGTQYF
d_call: NA; clone_size: few; j_call: TRBJ2-7; v_call: TRBV6-5; cdr3_nt: TGTGCCAGCGGAGGGGCGCGCGCCGAGCAGTACTTC; cdr3_aa: CASGGARAEQYF
d_call: TRBD1; clone_size: few; j_call: TRBJ2-3; v_call: TRBV20-1; cdr3_nt: TGCAGTGCTAGAGACAGGGGGCGCGGCACAGATACGCAGTATTTT; cdr3_aa: CSARDRGRGTDTQYF
d_call: NA; clone_size: few; j_call: TRBJ2-7; v_call: TRBV19; cdr3_nt: TGTGCCAGTAGAGGGTCGGGGGCCCACGAGCAGTACTTC; cdr3_aa: CASRGSGAHEQYF
d_call: TRBD2; clone_size: few; j_call: TRBJ2-3; v_call: TRBV11-2; cdr3_nt: TGTGCCAGCAGCCATCCCCGCCGGCTAGCGGGAGGGCCAAGCACAGATACGCAGTATTTT; cdr3_aa: CASSHPRRLAGGPSTDTQYF
d_call: TRBD2; clone_size: NA; j_call: TRBJ2-3; v_call: TRBV5-4; cdr3_nt: TGTGCCAGCAGCCAACCCGGGACTAGCGGCACAGATACGCAGTATTTT; cdr3_aa: CASSQPGTSGTDTQYF
d_call: NA; clone_size: few; j_call: TRBJ2-1; v_call: TRBV12-3/TRBV12-4; cdr3_nt: TGTGCCAGCAGACAAGCGGAGGCCTCCTACAATGAGCAGTTCTTC; cdr3_aa: CASRQAEASYNEQFF
d_call: NA; clone_size: few; j_call: TRBJ2-7; v_call: TRBV30; cdr3_nt: TGTGCCTGGAGTGTACGCTGGACAAAGTCCTACGAGCAGTACTTC; cdr3_aa: CAWSVRWTKSYEQYF
d_call: NA; clone_size: few; j_call: TRBJ2-1; v_call: TRBV4-2; cdr3_nt: TGTGCCAGCAGCCAAGAGGTTGGAGCGGTCAGAGGGGCGAATGAGCAGTTCTTC; cdr3_aa: CASSQEVGAVRGANEQFF
d_call: TRBD1; clone_size: many; j_call: TRBJ2-6; v_call: TRBV5-1; cdr3_nt: TGCGCCAGCAAAATATTGGGGACAGGGCCGGTTTCTGGGGCCAACGTCCTGACTTTC; cdr3_aa: CASKILGTGPVSGANVLTF
d_call: NA; clone_size: few; j_call: TRBJ2-1; v_call: TRBV7-2; cdr3_nt: TGTGCCAGCAGCTTGCGACTCCACAATGAGCAGTTCTTC; cdr3_aa: CASSLRLHNEQFF
d_call: TRBD2; clone_size: NA; j_call: TRBJ2-3; v_call: TRBV29-1; cdr3_nt: TGCAGCGTAACCTTAGCGGGAGGCCATACGCAGTATTTT; cdr3_aa: CSVTLAGGHTQYF
d_call: TRBD1; clone_size: many; j_call: TRBJ2-5; v_call: TRBV29-1; cdr3_nt: TGCAGCGTTGACAACAGGGGGCGCGGAGAGACCCAGTACTTC; cdr3_aa: CSVDNRGRGETQYF
d_call: NA; clone_size: many; j_call: TRBJ2-7; v_call: TRBV7-2; cdr3_nt: TGTGCCAGCAGCTACGACCCCTCCTACGAGCAGTACTTC; cdr3_aa: CASSYDPSYEQYF
d_call: NA; clone_size: NA; j_call: TRBJ1-5; v_call: TRBV18; cdr3_nt: TGTGCCAGCTCACGGGCGGTTCAGAGCAATCAGCCCCAGCATTTT; cdr3_aa: CASSRAVQSNQPQHF
d_call: NA; clone_size: few; j_call: TRBJ1-5; v_call: TRBV25-1; cdr3_nt: TGTGCCAGCAGTCCCTCCGGACGAAACAATCAGCCCCAGCATTTT; cdr3_aa: CASSPSGRNNQPQHF
d_call: TRBD2; clone_size: many; j_call: TRBJ2-1; v_call: TRBV7-2; cdr3_nt: TGTGCCAGCAGAATAGCGGGAGGCCCTTCGTCGAATGAGCAGTTCTTC; cdr3_aa: CASRIAGGPSSNEQFF
d_call: TRBD2; clone_size: many; j_call: TRBJ2-1; v_call: TRBV5-1; cdr3_nt: TGCGCCAGCAGCTCGAAGCTTGGACTAGCGGTTAGGGACACCTACAATGAGCAGTTCTTC; cdr3_aa: CASSSKLGLAVRDTYNEQFF
d_call: NA; clone_size: NA; j_call: TRBJ2-3; v_call: TRBV7-9; cdr3_nt: TGTGCCAGCAGCGGGCCGGGGAGTTCAGGAGATACGCAGTATTTT; cdr3_aa: CASSGPGSSGDTQYF
d_call: NA; clone_size: NA; j_call: TRBJ2-1; v_call: TRBV29-1; cdr3_nt: TGCAGCGACCCCAGACAGCGTGGGCACAATGAGCAGTTCTTC; cdr3_aa: CSDPRQRGHNEQFF
d_call: TRBD2; clone_size: many; j_call: TRBJ2-7; v_call: TRBV20-1; cdr3_nt: TGCAGTGCTACCCCTACTAGCGGCAGGATCCCCCCCTACGAGCAGTACTTC; cdr3_aa: CSATPTSGRIPPYEQYF
d_call: TRBD2; clone_size: many; j_call: TRBJ2-5; v_call: TRBV28; cdr3_nt: TGTGCCAGCAGTCCGCCCCGTTTTGGTCGCGGGACTAGCGGGAGAGAGACCCAGTACTTC; cdr3_aa: CASSPPRFGRGTSGRETQYF
d_call: TRBD1; clone_size: many; j_call: TRBJ2-7; v_call: TRBV11-2; cdr3_nt: TGTGCCAGCAGCACCGCACCGGGACAGCGTTACGAGCAGTACTTC; cdr3_aa: CASSTAPGQRYEQYF
d_call: NA; clone_size: few; j_call: TRBJ2-5; v_call: TRBV20-1; cdr3_nt: TGCAGTGCTAGTAGGGCATTGGGGACCCAGTACTTC; cdr3_aa: CSASRALGTQYF
d_call: TRBD2; clone_size: many; j_call: TRBJ2-1; v_call: TRBV25-1; cdr3_nt: TGTGCCAGCAGTGCGGGACTAGGGACCTTGAATGAGCAGTTCTTC; cdr3_aa: CASSAGLGTLNEQFF
d_call: NA; clone_size: many; j_call: TRBJ2-1; v_call: TRBV4-3; cdr3_nt: TGCGCCAGCAGCCAAGATGGGGCAGGGTGGAATGAGCAGTTCTTC; cdr3_aa: CASSQDGAGWNEQFF
d_call: NA; clone_size: NA; j_call: TRBJ2-2; v_call: TRBV5-1; cdr3_nt: TGCGCCAGCAGCTTGATGTTGAGCTCCGCCGGGGAGCTGTTTTTT; cdr3_aa: CASSLMLSSAGELFF
d_call: NA; clone_size: many; j_call: TRBJ2-2; v_call: TRBV5-1; cdr3_nt: TGCGCCAGCAGCTTCCAACCGAACACCGGGGAGCTGTTTTTT; cdr3_aa: CASSFQPNTGELFF
d_call: TRBD1; clone_size: few; j_call: TRBJ1-1; v_call: TRBV5-1; cdr3_nt: TGCGCCAGCAGTTATGGGACAGGAAATATGAACACTGAAGCTTTCTTT; cdr3_aa: CASSYGTGNMNTEAFF
d_call: NA; clone_size: few; j_call: TRBJ2-4; v_call: TRBV20-1; cdr3_nt: TGCAGTGCAAAGTTCGGACTTCTAGCCAAAAACATTCAGTACTTC; cdr3_aa: CSAKFGLLAKNIQYF
d_call: TRBD1; clone_size: few; j_call: TRBJ2-7; v_call: TRBV24-1; cdr3_nt: TGTGCCGCCCCCCTGAGAGGGGGCAAGCAGTACTTC; cdr3_aa: CAAPLRGGKQYF
d_call: TRBD2; clone_size: many; j_call: TRBJ2-1; v_call: TRBV20-1; cdr3_nt: TGCAGTGCTAGAAGCGGGAGGGTATCCTACAATGAGCAGTTCTTC; cdr3_aa: CSARSGRVSYNEQFF
d_call: TRBD2; clone_size: few; j_call: TRBJ2-5; v_call: TRBV20-1; cdr3_nt: TGCAGTGCTAGAGATCGAGGGACTAGCGGGAGCGGCCTCGAGACCCAGTACTTC; cdr3_aa: CSARDRGTSGSGLETQYF
d_call: NA; clone_size: NA; j_call: TRBJ2-3; v_call: TRBV20-1; cdr3_nt: TGCAGTGCTAGAGCAGGCGGAGATACGCAGTATTTT; cdr3_aa: CSARAGGDTQYF
d_call: TRBD2; clone_size: many; j_call: TRBJ2-2; v_call: TRBV4-3; cdr3_nt: TGCGCCAGCAGCCAAGATCCAGCGGGAGGGCCCACCGGGGAGCTGTTTTTT; cdr3_aa: CASSQDPAGGPTGELFF
d_call: TRBD2; clone_size: many; j_call: TRBJ2-3; v_call: TRBV7-9; cdr3_nt: TGTGCCAGCAGCTCGGGAGCGGGACCCACAGATACGCAGTATTTT; cdr3_aa: CASSSGAGPTDTQYF
d_call: NA; clone_size: few; j_call: TRBJ2-5; v_call: TRBV5-1; cdr3_nt: TGCGCCAGCAGCCCCGGGACGGCGGGCTTAGGAGAGACCCAGTACTTC; cdr3_aa: CASSPGTAGLGETQYF
d_call: NA; clone_size: few; j_call: TRBJ2-7; v_call: TRBV6-2/TRBV6-3; cdr3_nt: TGTGCCAGCAGTTACACCCCCGACTTGGAGCAGTACTTC; cdr3_aa: CASSYTPDLEQYF
d_call: TRBD1; clone_size: NA; j_call: TRBJ2-7; v_call: TRBV5-1; cdr3_nt: TGCGCCAGCAGCTTTTGGACAGGGTTAGGCTACGAGCAGTACTTC; cdr3_aa: CASSFWTGLGYEQYF